The 11 T cell receptor beta chains below come from one sample, sequenced in a study of graft-versus-host responses after intestinal transplantation. These TCRs are of unknown antigen specificity. Assay used: immunoSEQ multiplex PCR; TCRdb lists only in-frame clones, some missing. The repertoire holds around 95,000 clones, with over 75% as singletons. Sample: unstimulated CD4+ T cells sorted from spleen or lymph node cells, taken before transplant. These receptor sequences come from a human donor who was the organ donor for an intestinal transplant.

The J gene is TRBJ2-7, the V gene TRBV28; a possible D gene is TRBD2 (6 bases). Germline loops: CDR1 MDHEN, CDR2 SYDVKM. The V end was cut by 3 bases, the J end by 3 bases, with 6 bases between. The CDR3 runs 12 residues. CDR3 amino acids: CASSFGSYEQYF. In DNA form, the CDR3 reads TGTGCCAGCAGTTTCGGGAGCTACGAGCAGTACTTC.

Here the CDR3 reads CASSLSASGGFNEQFF. CDR3 bases: TGTGCCAGCAGCTTGTCAGCTAGCGGGGGGTTCAATGAGCAGTTCTTC. The J gene is TRBJ2-1, the V gene TRBV5-4, with 11 bases aligning to TRBD2. Germline V gives CDR1 SGHNT, CDR2 YYREEE (reference sequence). The V gene end was trimmed by 1 base and the J gene end by 6 bases; junction bases not matched to a gene: 6. This CDR3 spans 16 amino acids.

This chain joins TRBV5-6 and TRBJ2-5; 9 bases fit TRBD1. With 3 bases clipped from V and 5 bases from J, the junction kept 2 bases outside the gene matches. The germline gives CDR1 SGHDT, CDR2 YYEEEE. CDR3 length: 13 residues. The CDR3 coding sequence is TGTGCCAGCAGCTGGACAGGGGTGGAGACCCAGTACTTC. Amino acid sequence: CASSWTGVETQYF.

V usage is TRBV27 and J usage is TRBJ2-5, with 8 bases identical to TRBD1. TRBJ2-7 explains the end of the DNA better; the J call may be wrong. The CDR3 loop spans 15 amino acids. CDR1 and CDR2 from the germline V gene are MNHEY and SMNVEV (reference sequence). CDR3 sequence (DNA): TGTGCCAGCAGGAGACAGGGGCCCCTCTCCTACGAGCAGTACTTC. Translating gives CASRRQGPLSYEQYF.

The chain employs TRBV12-2 and TRBJ1-5. TRBV12-2 is tagged as a pseudogene. The CDR3 totals 17 residues. The CDR3, as DNA: TGTGCAAGTCGCTTAGGGGGTGGAGCCTATAGCAATCAGCCCCAGCATTTT. Its translation: CASRLGGGAYSNQPQHF.

The chain uses TRBV29-1 and TRBJ1-1, with 8 bases lining up with TRBD1. Germline CDR1 and CDR2: SQVTM and ANQGSEA. With V trimmed by 7 bases and J by 1 base, 2 bases remained unmatched. This CDR3 comprises 12 residues. CDR3 amino acids: CSGQGANTEAFF. The CDR3, as DNA: TGCAGCGGTCAGGGGGCGAACACTGAAGCTTTCTTT.

Here the CDR3 reads CASSDLRTSKFF. The CDR3 coding sequence is TGTGCCAGCAGTGATCTTCGGACTAGTAAGTTCTTC. The chain is built from TRBV2 and TRBJ2-1, with 7 nucleotides matching TRBD2. Trimming cost V 3 bases and J 14 bases; bases outside gene matches: 7. The CDR3 sequence is 12 residues long. Germline loops: CDR1 SNHLY, CDR2 FYNNEI.

The genes are TRBV7-9 and TRBJ1-2, with D possibly matching TRBD1 (5 bases). The CDR3 is made up of 16 amino acids. Trimming took off 0 bases at V and 4 bases at J, with 15 bases between the two ends. The germline V gene has CDR1 SEHNR and CDR2 FQNEAQ (reference sequence). The CDR3 loop is CASSLAPGQSVYGYTF. CDR3 bases: TGTGCCAGCAGCTTAGCTCCGGGGCAGTCCGTCTATGGCTACACCTTC.

The chain joins TRBV15 to TRBJ1-2, with D possibly matching TRBD1 (5 bases). V was trimmed by 1 base and J by 4 bases, leaving 19 bases between them. CDR3 length equals 17 residues. Germline CDR1 is LNHNV and CDR2 is YYDKDF (reference sequence). CDR3 nucleotides: TGTGCCACCAGCAGAGGGGGACCTGATCGAATAATCTATGGCTACACCTTC. Its protein product is CATSRGGPDRIIYGYTF.

The rearrangement links TRBV2 to TRBJ2-7, with a weak D call TRBD1 (5 bases). The germline V gene has CDR1 SNHLY and CDR2 FYNNEI. This CDR3 comprises 13 residues. V lost 7 bases to trimming and J lost 4 bases, with 14 bases between them. The CDR3 DNA sequence: TGTGCCAGCAATGGGGTCGCAGGGTACGAGCAGTACTTC. This gives the protein CASNGVAGYEQYF.

V and J are TRBV27 and TRBJ2-7; D perhaps matches TRBD1 (6 bases). CDR3 size: 12 residues. V lost 2 bases to trimming and J lost 4 bases, with 6 bases between them. Per the germline V gene, CDR1 is MNHEY and CDR2 is SMNVEV (reference sequence). CDR3 nucleotides: TGTGCCAGCAGTTTAAGGGGGTACGAGCAGTACTTC. Translation gives CASSLRGYEQYF.